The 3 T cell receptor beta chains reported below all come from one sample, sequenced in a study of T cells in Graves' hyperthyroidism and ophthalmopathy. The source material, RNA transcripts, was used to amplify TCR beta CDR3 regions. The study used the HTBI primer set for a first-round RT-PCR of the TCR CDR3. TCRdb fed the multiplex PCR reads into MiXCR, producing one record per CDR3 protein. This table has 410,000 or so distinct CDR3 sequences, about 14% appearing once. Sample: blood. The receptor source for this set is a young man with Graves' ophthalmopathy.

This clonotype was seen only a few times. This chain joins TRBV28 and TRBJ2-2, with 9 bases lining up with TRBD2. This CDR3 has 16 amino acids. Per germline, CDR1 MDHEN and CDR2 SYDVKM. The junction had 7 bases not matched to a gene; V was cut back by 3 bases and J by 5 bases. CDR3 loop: CASSLLASGTTGELFF. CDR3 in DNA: TGTGCCAGCAGTTTGCTGGCTAGCGGGACGACCGGGGAGCTGTTTTTT.

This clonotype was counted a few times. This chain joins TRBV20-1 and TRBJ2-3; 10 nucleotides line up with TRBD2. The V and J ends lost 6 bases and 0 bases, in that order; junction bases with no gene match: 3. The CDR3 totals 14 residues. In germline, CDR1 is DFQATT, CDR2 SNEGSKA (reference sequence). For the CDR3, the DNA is TGCAGTGCGGTAGCGGGAGGCAGCACAGATACGCAGTATTTT. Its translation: CSAVAGGSTDTQYF.

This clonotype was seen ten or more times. As DNA, the CDR3 is TGCGCCAGCAGCGCCGAGATTATAGGGTACGAGCAGTACTTC. Its translation is CASSAEIIGYEQYF. This chain uses TRBV5-1 with TRBJ2-7; the D is unclear. CDR1 is SGHRS, CDR2 YFSETQ, per germline. The CDR3 is 14 residues long. V was trimmed by 4 bases and J by 4 bases, leaving 15 bases between them.